This TCR beta chain was obtained from a study of neurological immune-mediated disorders. CDR1 and CDR2 (germline): SGHDT, YYEEEE. The V and J ends lost 5 bases and 1 base, in that order; junction bases with no gene match: 4. CDR3 length: 14 amino acids. Each TCR transcript was tagged with a 10-nucleotide random UMI during 5'RACE. MiXCR was run by TCRdb on the 5' RACE reads, yielding one entry per CDR3 protein. The table lists around 30,000 distinct CDR3 sequences, 1.5% of them singletons. The table lists this clonotype with many counts. The antigen is not known. Regarding the study as a whole: Phylogenetic grouping assigned the repertoires of 18 of 34 multiple sclerosis patients to one related-CDR3 cluster, which constitutes a possible signature.

V gene TRBV5-6 combines with J gene TRBJ2-3, with 7 bases aligning to TRBD1. The sequenced sample was PBMCs. The source is a woman under 40 with multiple sclerosis. The chain's CDR3 is CASSFGQGTDTQYF. The CDR3 DNA sequence: TGTGCCAGCAGTTTCGGACAGGGCACAGATACGCAGTATTTT.